Below, 7 T cell receptor beta chains from the same sample are listed, as sequenced in a study of blood T cell repertoires in COVID-19. The data were produced by immunoSEQ multiplex PCR, yet TCRdb's version contains in-frame clones alone and is incomplete. This table has about 300,000 clones, about 81% appearing once. Specimen: peripheral blood. The receptors stem from a human donor with COVID-19, enrolled during active disease. The donor label of this sample is uncertain.

This chain links TRBV5-1 with TRBJ2-5, with a tentative D call TRBD2 (6 bases). CDR1 is SGHRS, CDR2 YFSETQ, per germline. V shed 5 bases and J shed 2 bases, with 19 bases lying between them. CDR3 size: 16 residues. This CDR3 is CASRLGGSGPQETQYF. CDR3 sequence (DNA): TGCGCCAGCAGGCTGGGTGGTAGCGGACCACAAGAGACCCAGTACTTC.

The chain couples TRBV20-1 to TRBJ2-5; D unresolved. V gave up 5 bases and J gave up 3 bases, with 7 bases separating them. The CDR3 contains 11 residues. CDR1 and CDR2 (germline): DFQATT, SNEGSKA (reference sequence). In DNA, the CDR3 is TGCAGTGCTGGGCCTGAAGAGACCCAGTACTTC. It yields the protein CSAGPEETQYF.

The chain uses TRBV11-3 and TRBJ2-3, with D possibly TRBD2 on 6 matching bases. Germline-derived CDR1 and CDR2 are SGHNT and YENEEA. The CDR3 contains 17 residues. Trimming left V 1 base short and J 0 bases short, with 14 bases between. The CDR3 DNA sequence: TGTGCCAGCAGCTTAGGATTGGCGGGAATTAGCACAGATACGCAGTATTTT. Residues: CASSLGLAGISTDTQYF.

The chain employs TRBV27 and TRBJ1-6; a weak D match, TRBD1 (5 bases). Germline V lookup: CDR1 MNHEY, CDR2 SMNVEV (reference sequence). The V gene lost 5 bases and the J gene lost 9 bases, with 17 bases spanning the gap. CDR3 size: 15 residues. The CDR3 region is CASSPSQGIGSPLHF. CDR3 nucleotides: TGTGCCAGCAGTCCATCGCAGGGCATTGGTTCACCCCTCCACTTT.

This chain connects TRBV19 to TRBJ1-2; no firm D call. This CDR3 is 12 amino acids long. Trimming removed 3 bases at V and 8 bases at J, with 10 bases between. From germline, CDR1 is LNHDA and CDR2 SQIVND (reference sequence). CDR3 coding DNA: TGTGCCAGTAGTATGATTGGGAGCGGCTACACCTTC. As protein: CASSMIGSGYTF.

The rearrangement uses TRBV19 and TRBJ2-7, with TRBD2 matching over 11 bases. V lost 6 bases to trimming and J lost 5 bases; unmatched junction nucleotides: 6. This CDR3 has 14 amino acids. CDR1 is LNHDA and CDR2 is SQIVND in the germline V gene (reference sequence). CDR3 bases: TGTGCCAGTAGCGACCTAGCGGGAGGCGACGAGCAGTACTTC. It is translated as CASSDLAGGDEQYF.

The V gene is TRBV7-3, the J gene TRBJ2-1; TRBD2 agrees at 11 bases. Per germline, CDR1 SGHTA and CDR2 FQGTGA. Trimming cost V 5 bases and J 12 bases; bases outside gene matches: 9. CDR3 size: 14 residues. The CDR3 sequence is CASSPPLAGGLQFF. CDR3 bases: TGTGCCAGCAGCCCCCCCCTAGCGGGAGGCCTGCAGTTCTTC.